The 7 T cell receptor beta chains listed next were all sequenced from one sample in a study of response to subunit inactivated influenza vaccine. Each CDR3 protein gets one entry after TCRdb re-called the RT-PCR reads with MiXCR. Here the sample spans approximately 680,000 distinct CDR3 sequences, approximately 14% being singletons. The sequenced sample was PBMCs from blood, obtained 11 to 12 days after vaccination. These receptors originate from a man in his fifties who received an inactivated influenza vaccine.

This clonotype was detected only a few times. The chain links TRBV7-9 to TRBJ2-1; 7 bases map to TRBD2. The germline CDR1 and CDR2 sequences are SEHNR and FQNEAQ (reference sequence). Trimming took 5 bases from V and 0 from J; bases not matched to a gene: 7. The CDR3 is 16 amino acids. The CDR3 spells CASSLQLASSYNEQFF. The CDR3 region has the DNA TGTGCCAGCAGCCTTCAACTAGCGAGCTCCTACAATGAGCAGTTCTTC.

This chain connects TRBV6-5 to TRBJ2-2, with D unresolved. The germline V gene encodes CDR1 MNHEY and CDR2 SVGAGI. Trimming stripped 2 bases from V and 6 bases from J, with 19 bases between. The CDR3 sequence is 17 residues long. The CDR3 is CASSYMGKGKGPGELFF. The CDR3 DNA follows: TGTGCCAGCAGTTACATGGGAAAAGGAAAAGGGCCCGGGGAGCTGTTTTTT.

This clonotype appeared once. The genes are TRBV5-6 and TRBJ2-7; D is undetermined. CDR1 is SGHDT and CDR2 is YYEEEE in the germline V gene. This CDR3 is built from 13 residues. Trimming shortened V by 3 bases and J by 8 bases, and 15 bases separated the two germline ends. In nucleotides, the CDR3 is TGTGCCAGCAGCTCGGCGTCTTTCTTCAAGCAGTACTTC. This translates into CASSSASFFKQYF.

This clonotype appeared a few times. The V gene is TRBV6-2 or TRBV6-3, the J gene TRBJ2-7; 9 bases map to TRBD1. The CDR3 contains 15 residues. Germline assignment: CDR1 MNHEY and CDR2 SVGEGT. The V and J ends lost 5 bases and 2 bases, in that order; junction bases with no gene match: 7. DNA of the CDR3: TGTGCCAGCAGTAAACTACAGGGGGCTCCCTACGAGCAGTACTTC. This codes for CASSKLQGAPYEQYF.

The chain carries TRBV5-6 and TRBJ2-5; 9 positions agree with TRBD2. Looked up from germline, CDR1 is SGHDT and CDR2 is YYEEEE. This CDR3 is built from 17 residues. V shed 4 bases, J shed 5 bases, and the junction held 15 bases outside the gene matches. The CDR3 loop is CASSLNSAGGPDETQYF. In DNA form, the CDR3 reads TGTGCCAGCAGCCTAAATTCGGCGGGGGGGCCCGACGAGACCCAGTACTTC.

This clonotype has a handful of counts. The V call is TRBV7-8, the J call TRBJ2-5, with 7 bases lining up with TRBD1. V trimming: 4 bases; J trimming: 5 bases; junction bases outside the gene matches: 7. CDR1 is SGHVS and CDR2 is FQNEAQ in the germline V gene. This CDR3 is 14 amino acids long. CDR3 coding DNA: TGTGCCAGCAGCTCATACAGGGGCCTTGAGACCCAGTACTTC. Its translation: CASSSYRGLETQYF.

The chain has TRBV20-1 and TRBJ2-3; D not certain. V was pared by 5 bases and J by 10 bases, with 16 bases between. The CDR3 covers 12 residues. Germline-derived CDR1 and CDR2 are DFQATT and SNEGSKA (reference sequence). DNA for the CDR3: TGCAGTGCTGAGATGGGTACACAACCGCAGTATTTT. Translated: CSAEMGTQPQYF.